Below, 30 T cell receptor beta chains from the same sample are listed, as sequenced in a study of T cells in Graves' hyperthyroidism and ophthalmopathy. Amplified TCR beta CDR3 regions came from RNA transcripts. During a first-round RT-PCR of the TCR CDR3, the HTBI primer set was used. TCRdb re-called the multiplex PCR reads with MiXCR, one entry per CDR3 protein. The sample consists of about 340,000 distinct CDR3 sequences, roughly a fifth of them appearing once. Sequenced: blood. These TCRs come from a woman aged 45-65 years with Graves' hyperthyroidism.

This clonotype was picked up a small number of times. DNA for the CDR3: TGTGCCAGCTCATCGGGACAGGCTTACAATGAGCAGTTCTTC. Its protein product is CASSSGQAYNEQFF. The rearrangement uses TRBV18 and TRBJ2-1; 8 bases fit TRBD1. CDR3 length: 14 amino acids. Trimming cost V 5 bases and J 4 bases; bases outside gene matches: 4. The germline V gene has CDR1 KGHSH and CDR2 LQKENI.

This clonotype occurred many times. The chain combines TRBV20-1 with TRBJ2-7, with D possibly matching TRBD2 (6 bases). With 6 bases removed from V and 5 bases from J, the gap between germline ends came to 14 bases. Germline CDR1 and CDR2: DFQATT and SNEGSKA (reference sequence). The CDR3 contains 12 residues. In nucleotides, the CDR3 is TGCAGTGCCTTTAAAGGGACTGACGAGCAGTACTTC. It codes for CSAFKGTDEQYF.

This clonotype came up a few times. This chain links TRBV7-6 with TRBJ1-3; 7 bases agree with TRBD1. CDR3 size: 15 residues. Germline trimming cut 5 bases from V and 3 bases from J; bases unmatched to any gene: 7. Germline V gene sequence: CDR1 SGHVS, CDR2 FNYEAQ. CDR3 sequence reads: CASSATGAFGNTIYF. The CDR3 DNA is TGTGCCAGCAGCGCCACAGGGGCTTTTGGAAACACCATATATTTT.

In this sample, this clonotype turned up many times. This chain connects TRBV29-1 to TRBJ2-2; D remains ambiguous. The germline V and J ends were trimmed by 0 bases and 0 bases, with 11 bases remaining between them. Germline-derived CDR1 and CDR2 are SQVTM and ANQGSEA. The CDR3 is made up of 16 amino acids. CDR3 nucleotides: TGCAGCGTTGAAGATCAAAGTTCCGCGAACACCGGGGAGCTGTTTTTT. Amino acid sequence: CSVEDQSSANTGELFF.

The chain uses TRBV6-1 and TRBJ2-1; 10 positions agree with TRBD2. The germline gives CDR1 MNHNS, CDR2 SASEGT. Losses at the gene ends were 8 bases for V and 4 bases for J; bases not matched to a gene: 11. This CDR3 has 16 residues. CDR3: CASGNLRTSGYNEQFF. The CDR3 DNA follows: TGTGCCAGCGGCAATTTGAGGACTAGCGGTTACAATGAGCAGTTCTTC.

V gene TRBV6-1 combines with J gene TRBJ2-7, with 9 bases matching TRBD2. V lost 7 bases, J lost 2 bases, and 3 bases stayed unmatched. CDR1 is MNHNS, CDR2 SASEGT, per germline. The CDR3 runs 13 residues. In DNA form, the CDR3 reads TGTGCCAGCAATCTAGCGGGGACCTACGAGCAGTACTTC. As protein: CASNLAGTYEQYF.

This clonotype was picked up many times. The rearrangement joins TRBV12-3 or TRBV12-4 to TRBJ1-1; unclear D gene. V shed 4 bases and J shed 0 bases, with 9 bases lying between them. This CDR3 is 14 amino acids long. CDR3 protein: CASSSGPVNTEAFF. DNA of the CDR3: TGTGCCAGCAGTTCAGGCCCGGTGAACACTGAAGCTTTCTTT.

This clonotype was counted between two and nine times. The chain couples TRBV6-1 to TRBJ2-3; TRBD1 matches at 8 bases. The CDR3 length is 15 residues. The J segment lost 0 bases and the V segment lost 8 bases, leaving 7 bases of the junction unmatched. Germline V gene data show CDR1 as MNHNS and CDR2 as SASEGT. The CDR3 loop reads CASANRGSSTDTQYF. For the CDR3, the DNA is TGTGCCAGCGCGAACAGGGGGTCGAGCACAGATACGCAGTATTTT.

Many counts were recorded for this clonotype. V and J are TRBV30 and TRBJ2-1; 9 bases line up with TRBD2. V gave up 3 bases and J gave up 2 bases; unmatched junction bases: 5. The CDR3 is 15 amino acids. Germline CDR1 GTSNPN, CDR2 SVGIG (reference sequence). This chain's CDR3 is CAWSPLAGAYNEQFF. The CDR3 region has the DNA TGTGCCTGGAGCCCGTTAGCGGGAGCCTACAATGAGCAGTTCTTC. Using reference TRBV30 and TRBJ2-1 for the parts outside the CDR3, the full variable domain is SQTIHQWPATLVQPVGSPLSLECTVEGTSNPNLYWYRQAAGRGLQLLFYSVGIGQISSEVPQNLSASRPQDRQFILSSKKLLLSDSGFYLCAWSPLAGAYNEQFFGPGTRLTVL.

This clonotype has at least ten counts. The gene calls are TRBV3-1 and TRBJ2-1; D might be TRBD2 (5 bases). This CDR3 contains 16 residues. Germline V gives CDR1 LGHDT, CDR2 YNNKEL (reference sequence). The ends were cut back, 1 base at V and 6 bases at J, with 16 bases in the middle. DNA for the CDR3: TGTGCCAGCAGCCAAGTGCGCCCGAGAAGCGGCAATGAGCAGTTCTTC. Translating it yields CASSQVRPRSGNEQFF.

Remarks on this clonotype: This could be a read error, since a much larger clone is one nucleotide away. The conserved final phenylalanine or tryptophan is absent from the CDR3, which likely points to a read error. The V gene is TRBV7-2, the J gene TRBJ2-1; 11 bases are a match to TRBD2. The CDR3 runs to 14 residues. Germline V gives CDR1 SGHTA, CDR2 FQGNSA. The J segment lost 6 bases and the V segment lost 5 bases, leaving 3 bases of the junction unmatched. This CDR3 is CASSRSGGANEQFL. The CDR3, as DNA: TGTGCCAGCAGCCGTAGCGGGGGGGCCAATGAGCAGTTCTTA.

The CDR3 reads CASSRGLAGYNEQFF. The CDR3 DNA reads TGTGCCAGCAGCCGGGGACTAGCGGGGTACAATGAGCAGTTCTTC. The chain has TRBV7-9 and TRBJ2-1; the match to TRBD2 covers 13 bases. V shed 5 bases and J 4 bases; nucleotides not matched to a gene: 2. This CDR3 is 15 amino acids long. Germline V gene lookup returns CDR1 SEHNR and CDR2 FQNEAQ (reference sequence).

This rearrangement joins TRBV7-9 to TRBJ2-1; D is perhaps TRBD2 (6 bases). The germline V and J ends were trimmed by 6 bases and 7 bases, with 13 bases remaining between them. This CDR3 spans 13 amino acids. Germline values: CDR1 SEHNR, CDR2 FQNEAQ (reference sequence). The CDR3: CASRGGPWNEQFF. In nucleotides, the CDR3 is TGTGCCAGCAGGGGAGGACCGTGGAATGAGCAGTTCTTC. Based on the CDR3 plus reference TRBV7-9 and TRBJ2-1, the full variable domain is DTGVSQNPRHKITKRGQNVTFRCDPISEHNRLYWYRQTLGQGPEFLTYFQNEAQLEKSRLLSDRFSAERPKGSFSTLEIQRTEQGDSAMYLCASRGGPWNEQFFGPGTRLTVL.

This chain uses TRBV7-9 with TRBJ1-1; TRBD1 matches 9 bases. Germline-derived CDR1 and CDR2 are SEHNR and FQNEAQ (reference sequence). The CDR3 length is 14 residues. V was clipped by 5 bases and J by 4 bases; unmatched bases: 5. This CDR3 reads CASSARDRVTEAFF. The CDR3 DNA reads as TGTGCCAGCAGCGCCCGGGACAGGGTCACTGAAGCTTTCTTT.

This clonotype has a count of ten or more. The chain joins TRBV30 to TRBJ1-1; D is unclear. The V gene's germline CDR1 is GTSNPN and CDR2 SVGIG (reference sequence). This CDR3 is built from 13 residues. Deletions cut 5 bases from V and 5 bases from J, with 15 bases between. The CDR3 region is CAWERQPRTEAFF. The CDR3 region has the DNA TGTGCCTGGGAGCGGCAACCGAGAACTGAAGCTTTCTTT.

This clonotype was detected many times. The V gene is TRBV3-1, the J gene TRBJ1-5; D remains ambiguous. V was trimmed by 0 bases and J by 7 bases, leaving 16 bases between them. Per germline, CDR1 LGHDT and CDR2 YNNKEL (reference sequence). The CDR3 consists of 16 residues. In DNA form, the CDR3 reads TGTGCCAGCAGCCAAGATCAAACAGAACCTTACCAGCCCCAGCATTTT. Amino acid sequence: CASSQDQTEPYQPQHF.

This clonotype was seen repeatedly, ten times or more. The J gene is TRBJ2-3, the V gene TRBV20-1; D gene uncertain. CDR1 and CDR2 from the germline V gene are DFQATT and SNEGSKA (reference sequence). CDR3 length: 11 residues. V was shortened by 3 bases and J by 6 bases, with 7 bases between the two germline ends. The CDR3 sequence: CSASTGDTQYF. The CDR3 DNA sequence: TGCAGTGCTAGTACTGGTGATACGCAGTATTTT.

The chain employs TRBV18 and TRBJ2-6; 7 bases are shared with TRBD2. The CDR3 totals 16 residues. J gave up 2 bases and V 0 bases, and 1 base lay outside the gene matches. Germline values: CDR1 KGHSH, CDR2 LQKENI. This chain's CDR3 is CASSPPGGAGANVLTF. The CDR3 nucleotides read TGTGCCAGCTCACCACCGGGGGGGGCTGGGGCCAACGTCCTGACTTTC.

This clonotype was counted ten times or more. The genes are TRBV5-1 and TRBJ2-1; D perhaps matches TRBD2 (6 bases). This CDR3 comprises 17 residues. Germline V gene sequence: CDR1 SGHRS, CDR2 YFSETQ. Trimming left V 2 bases short and J 4 bases short, with 19 bases between. CDR3 nucleotides: TGCGCCAGCAGCTTACCGGGAGCCCCTACATCTTACAATGAGCAGTTCTTC. Translated, it gives CASSLPGAPTSYNEQFF. The variable domain in full, with the rest retrieved from reference TRBV5-1 and TRBJ2-1, is KAGVTQTPRYLIKTRGQQVTLSCSPISGHRSVSWYQQTPGQGLQFLFEYFSETQRNKGNFPGRFSGRQFSNSRSEMNVSTLELGDSALYLCASSLPGAPTSYNEQFFGPGTRLTVL.

In this sample, this clonotype turned up many times. The rearrangement uses TRBV11-2 and TRBJ2-1; D uncertain. The CDR3 is 12 residues long. V gave up 5 bases and J gave up 12 bases, with 14 bases separating them. CDR1 is SGHAT, CDR2 FQNNGV, per germline. CDR3 in amino acids: CASSQIRVGQFF. CDR3 in DNA: TGTGCCAGCAGCCAAATACGCGTGGGGCAGTTCTTC.

This clonotype was detected many times. The V gene is TRBV5-1, the J gene TRBJ2-1, with D tentatively TRBD1 (6 bases). Trimming shortened V by 2 bases and J by 5 bases, and 11 bases separated the two germline ends. The CDR3 consists of 14 residues. Germline CDR1 is SGHRS and CDR2 is YFSETQ. CDR3 protein: CASSFRDNNNEQFF. In DNA form, the CDR3 reads TGCGCCAGCAGCTTCCGGGACAACAACAATGAGCAGTTCTTC.

This clonotype has more than one count but fewer than ten. The rearrangement uses TRBV9 and TRBJ2-2, with D unresolved. Looked up from germline, CDR1 is SGDLS and CDR2 is YYNGEE. The germline V and J ends were trimmed by 3 bases and 7 bases, with 10 bases remaining between them. The CDR3 extends over 13 amino acids. The CDR3 sequence: CASSAIGGGELFF. The DNA for the CDR3 is TGTGCCAGCAGCGCCATAGGCGGCGGGGAGCTGTTTTTT.

This clonotype was observed at least ten times. CDR3 region: CASSVVPESYEQYF. Here the CDR3 DNA reads TGTGCCAGCAGCGTAGTCCCTGAATCCTACGAGCAGTACTTC. J is TRBJ2-7 and V is TRBV9, with D unresolved. The germline CDR1 and CDR2 sequences are SGDLS and YYNGEE. Trimming stripped 0 bases from V and 1 base from J, with 8 bases between. This CDR3 spans 14 amino acids.

The chain carries TRBV20-1 and TRBJ1-5; TRBD1 aligns across 7 bases. V lost 8 bases, J lost 6 bases, and 10 bases stayed unmatched. Germline V lookup: CDR1 DFQATT, CDR2 SNEGSKA (reference sequence). CDR3 length: 13 amino acids. The CDR3 DNA sequence: TGCAGTACCAATAGGGGGCAAGGTCAGCCCCAGCATTTT. Amino acid sequence: CSTNRGQGQPQHF.

This clonotype was detected ten times or more. The chain couples TRBV12-3 or TRBV12-4 to TRBJ2-7; a weak D match, TRBD1 (5 bases). This CDR3 spans 15 amino acids. V lost 6 bases to trimming and J lost 5 bases, with 20 bases between them. The CDR3 nucleotides are TGTGCCAGCAGCTCAGGGTTAGGGGCAAGGAACGAGCAGTACTTC. It codes for CASSSGLGARNEQYF.

This clonotype was counted at least ten times. The chain carries TRBV2 and TRBJ1-3; TRBD1 might be the D (6 bases). V was clipped by 3 bases and J by 0 bases, with 9 bases between them. CDR3 length: 15 amino acids. CDR1 is SNHLY and CDR2 is FYNNEI in the germline V gene. CDR3 sequence reads: CASSETGRSGNTIYF. CDR3 coding DNA: TGTGCCAGCAGTGAGACAGGACGCTCTGGAAACACCATATATTTT.

This clonotype has just one count. This may stem from a read error, because a much larger clone lies one nucleotide away. This chain joins TRBV10-1 and TRBJ2-3; D possibly uses TRBD1 or TRBD2 (6 bases each). Trimming cost V 3 bases and J 3 bases, with 13 bases left between them. Germline V gene sequence: CDR1 WNHNN, CDR2 SYGVQD (reference sequence). The CDR3 runs to 15 residues. CDR3 amino acids: CASSETGSGTDTQYF. The CDR3 DNA follows: TGCGCCAGCAGTGAAACAGGGAGCGGGACAGATACGCAGTATTTT.

This clonotype has more than one count but fewer than ten. The gene calls are TRBV7-3 and TRBJ2-7; D is possibly TRBD2 (6 bases). Germline values: CDR1 SGHTA, CDR2 FQGTGA. Trimming stripped 5 bases from V and 4 bases from J, with 18 bases between. This CDR3 spans 15 amino acids. The CDR3 sequence: CASSQDLRENYEQYF. Written as DNA, the CDR3 is TGTGCCAGCAGCCAAGATCTTCGGGAGAATTACGAGCAGTACTTC. The full variable domain, its missing parts supplied by reference TRBV7-3 and TRBJ2-7, is GAGVSQTPSNKVTEKGKYVELRCDPISGHTALYWYRQSLGQGPEFLIYFQGTGAADDSGLPNDRFFAVRPEGSVSTLKIQRTERGDSAVYLCASSQDLRENYEQYFGPGTRLTVT.

DNA for the CDR3: TGTGCCAGCAGCCAAGATGATAGGGGCTCCTACGAGCAGTACTTC. Its protein is CASSQDDRGSYEQYF. V is TRBV3-1 and J is TRBJ2-7; TRBD1 is a possible D gene (5 bases). The CDR3 extends over 15 amino acids. V was clipped by 0 bases and J by 0 bases, with 9 bases between them. Germline CDR1 reads LGHDT; CDR2 reads YNNKEL (reference sequence).

For this clonotype: It may be a read error: a sequence one base away is much more abundant. It is likely a read error, because the conserved phenylalanine at the end of the CDR3 is missing. V usage is TRBV18 and J usage is TRBJ1-1, with D hard to call. This CDR3 has 14 amino acids. V lost 1 base, J lost 4 bases, and 10 bases lay in between. Germline CDR1 and CDR2: KGHSH and LQKENI. The CDR3 sequence is CASSPLRVVTEAFL. DNA of the CDR3: TGTGCCAGCTCACCACTAAGGGTGGTCACTGAAGCTTTCCTT.